This TCR beta chain originates from a study of blood T cell repertoires in COVID-19. Study at large: The United States, Italy and Spain were the sources of the acute and convalescent COVID-19 samples. T cells, B-cell-depleted T cells, or PBMCs provided the cDNA or gDNA that served as material.

This CDR3 contains 11 residues. Germline CDR1 DFQATT, CDR2 SNEGSKA (reference sequence). The germline V and J ends were trimmed by 5 bases and 5 bases, with 9 bases remaining between them. As processed by the authors: Amplification of reference gene primers was used by the study to estimate nucleated cell counts. TCRdb's copy holds only in-frame clones and misses some; the assay was immunoSEQ multiplex PCR. V, J and clone size derive from that table, while D and trimming were established from the DNA sequence. The sample comprises about 62,000 clones, 76% of which are singletons, and 6.4% rests with the top ten.

This rearrangement joins TRBV20-1 to TRBJ1-2; D not certain. The material sequenced was peripheral blood. The sequence derives from a woman in her fifties or sixties with active or convalescent COVID-19. The DNA for the CDR3 is TGCAGTGCTTCAGGCATTTATGGCTACACCTTC. This codes for CSASGIYGYTF.